This T cell receptor beta chain was identified in a study of T cells after yellow fever vaccination. Looked up from germline, CDR1 is MNHEY and CDR2 is SVGAGI. CDR3 size: 16 residues. V trimming: 6 bases; J trimming: 5 bases; junction bases outside the gene matches: 7. TCRdb called the 5' RACE reads again in MiXCR, with one record for every CDR3 protein. The data hold approximately 250,000 distinct CDR3 sequences, with over 4.5% observed a single time. The sequence came from a man between 18 and 35 years old who received the YFV17D yellow fever vaccine. Specimen: CD4+ T cells sorted from PBMCs, collected on the day of the yellow fever booster vaccination. The chain combines TRBV6-5 with TRBJ1-6; 10 bases agree with TRBD1. DNA of the CDR3: TGTGCCAGCAGCGCTACCGGGACAGGGGATAATTCACCCCTCCACTTT. Protein: CASSATGTGDNSPLHF.